The clone carrying this T cell receptor (beta chain) has just a few counts. As yet, its antigen is unknown. This entry is derived from a study of radiation and T cells in renal cell carcinoma. Described time point: blood 4 weeks post-SBRT, at nephrectomy. Treatment specified: 15 Gy SBRT to primary tumor, nephrectomy 4 weeks later. CDR3 length: 15 residues. Germline V lookup: CDR1 SEHNR, CDR2 FQNEAQ (reference sequence). Trimming left V 1 base short and J 5 bases short, with 12 bases between. Some clones are missing from TCRdb's copy, which holds only in-frame ones; the method was immunoSEQ multiplex PCR. The table lists around 100,000 clones, around 83% of them singletons. Findings and caveats of the study: No pretreatment tumor biopsies were available for baseline clonotypes.

The chain links TRBV7-9 to TRBJ2-1, with D maybe TRBD2 (6 bases). The TCR was taken from a man between 60 and 70 years old with renal cell carcinoma. The sequencing here drew on blood, taken from a patient whose treatment included radiotherapy and nephrectomy. In nucleotides, the CDR3 is TGTGCCAGCAGCTTAGGGAGGGCAGAAAACAATGAGCAGTTCTTC. Translated: CASSLGRAENNEQFF.